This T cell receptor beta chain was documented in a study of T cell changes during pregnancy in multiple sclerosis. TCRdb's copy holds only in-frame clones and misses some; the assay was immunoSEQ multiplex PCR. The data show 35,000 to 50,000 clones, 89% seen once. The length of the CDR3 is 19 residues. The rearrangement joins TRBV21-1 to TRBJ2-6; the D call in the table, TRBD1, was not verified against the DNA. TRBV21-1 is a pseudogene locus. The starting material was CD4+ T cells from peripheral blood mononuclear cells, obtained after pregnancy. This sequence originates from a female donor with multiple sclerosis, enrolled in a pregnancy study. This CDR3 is CASSKDSGTGSSGANVLTF. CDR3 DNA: TGTGCCAGCAGCAAAGACTCCGGGACAGGGTCCTCTGGGGCCAACGTCCTGACTTTC.